Many counts were recorded for the clone carrying this T cell receptor (beta chain). Per germline, CDR1 SGHRS and CDR2 YFSETQ. This CDR3 contains 16 residues. With 4 bases clipped from V and 3 bases from J, the junction kept 12 bases outside the gene matches. In every sequencing run, more than 160 million TCR-beta sequences were generated from 15-18 subjects. TCRdb reanalysed the 5' RACE reads using MiXCR and keeps one entry per CDR3 protein. The sample lists 65,000 to 70,000 distinct CDR3 sequences; around 4.2% were seen once. This sample was taken from a study of neurological immune-mediated disorders.

Sequencing was carried out using PBMCs. This sequence joins TRBV5-1 and TRBJ2-7; 8 positions agree with TRBD1. The origin of this receptor is a man aged 25-40 years with multiple sclerosis. For the CDR3, the DNA is TGCGCCAGCAGCCCCTCAACGGGGACAGGAGGCTACGAGCAGTACTTC. It translates to CASSPSTGTGGYEQYF.